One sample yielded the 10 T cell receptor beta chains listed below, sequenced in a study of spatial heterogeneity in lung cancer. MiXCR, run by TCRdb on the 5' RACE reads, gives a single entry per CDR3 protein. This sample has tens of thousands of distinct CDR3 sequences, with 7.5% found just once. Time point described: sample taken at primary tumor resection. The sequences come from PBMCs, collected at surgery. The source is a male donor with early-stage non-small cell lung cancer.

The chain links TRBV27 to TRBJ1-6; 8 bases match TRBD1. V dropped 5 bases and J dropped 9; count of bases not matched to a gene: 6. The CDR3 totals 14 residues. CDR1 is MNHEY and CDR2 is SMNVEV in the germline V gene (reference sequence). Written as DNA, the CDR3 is TGTGCCAGCAGTAAAGGACAGGGAGGTTCACCCCTCCACTTT. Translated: CASSKGQGGSPLHF.

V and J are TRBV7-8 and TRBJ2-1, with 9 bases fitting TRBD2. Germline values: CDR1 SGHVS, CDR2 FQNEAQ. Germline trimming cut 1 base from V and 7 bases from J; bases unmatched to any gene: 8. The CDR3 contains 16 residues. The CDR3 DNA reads TGTGCCAGCAGCTTAGGAATGGGGACTAGCCAGAATGAGCAGTTCTTC. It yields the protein CASSLGMGTSQNEQFF. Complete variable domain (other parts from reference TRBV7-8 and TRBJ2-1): GAGVSQSPRYKVAKRGQDVALRCDPISGHVSLFWYQQALGQGPEFLTYFQNEAQLDKSGLPSDRFFAERPEGSVSTLKIQRTQQEDSAVYLCASSLGMGTSQNEQFFGPGTRLTVL.

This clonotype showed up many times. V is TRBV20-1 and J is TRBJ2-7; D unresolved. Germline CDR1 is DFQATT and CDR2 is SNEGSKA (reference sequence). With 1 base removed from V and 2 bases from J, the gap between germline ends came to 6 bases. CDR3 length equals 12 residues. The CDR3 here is CSARGFTYEQYF. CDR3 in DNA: TGCAGTGCTAGAGGGTTTACCTACGAGCAGTACTTC.

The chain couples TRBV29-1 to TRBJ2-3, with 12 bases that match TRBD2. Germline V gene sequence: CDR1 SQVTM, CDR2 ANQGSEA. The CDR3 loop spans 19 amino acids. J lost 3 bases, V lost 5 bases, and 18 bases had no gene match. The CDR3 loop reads CSVSSSGGADVFGTDTQYF. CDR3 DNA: TGCAGCGTTTCGTCTAGCGGGGGGGCTGATGTCTTCGGGACAGATACGCAGTATTTT.

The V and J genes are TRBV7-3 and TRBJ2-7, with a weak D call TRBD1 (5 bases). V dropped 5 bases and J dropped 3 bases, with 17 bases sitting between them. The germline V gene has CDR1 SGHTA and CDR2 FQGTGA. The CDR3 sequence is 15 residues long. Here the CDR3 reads CASSLIQGESYEQYF. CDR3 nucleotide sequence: TGTGCCAGCAGCCTTATCCAGGGTGAAAGCTACGAGCAGTACTTC.

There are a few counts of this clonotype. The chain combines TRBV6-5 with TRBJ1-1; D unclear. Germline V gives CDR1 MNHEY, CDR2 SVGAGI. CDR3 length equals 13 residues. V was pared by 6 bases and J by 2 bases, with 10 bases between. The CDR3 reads CASRATANTEAFF. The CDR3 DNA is TGTGCCAGCAGGGCGACGGCTAACACTGAAGCTTTCTTT.

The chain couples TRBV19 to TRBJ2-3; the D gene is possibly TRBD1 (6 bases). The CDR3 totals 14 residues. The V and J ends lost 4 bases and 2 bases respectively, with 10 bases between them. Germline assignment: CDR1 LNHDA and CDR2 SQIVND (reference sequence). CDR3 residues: CASSNRVPTDTQYF. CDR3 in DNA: TGTGCCAGTAGTAACAGGGTTCCCACAGATACGCAGTATTTT.

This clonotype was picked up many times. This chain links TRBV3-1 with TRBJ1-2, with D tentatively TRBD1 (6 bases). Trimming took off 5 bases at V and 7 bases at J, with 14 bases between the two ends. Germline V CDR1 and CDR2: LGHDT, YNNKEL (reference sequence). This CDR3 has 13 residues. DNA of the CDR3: TGTGCCAGCAGCTATAGGACAGTCTCTGGCTACACCTTC. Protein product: CASSYRTVSGYTF.

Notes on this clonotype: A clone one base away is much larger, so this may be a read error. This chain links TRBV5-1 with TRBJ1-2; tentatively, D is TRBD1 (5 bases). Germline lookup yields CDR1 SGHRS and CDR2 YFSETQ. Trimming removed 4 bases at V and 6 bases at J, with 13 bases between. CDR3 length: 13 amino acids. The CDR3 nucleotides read TGCGCCAGCAGCCCAACTCGACAGCATGGCTACACCTTC. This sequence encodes CASSPTRQHGYTF. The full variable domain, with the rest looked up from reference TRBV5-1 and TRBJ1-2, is KAGVTQTPRYLIKTRGQQVTLSCSPISGHRSVSWYQQTPGQGLQFLFEYFSETQRNKGNFPGRFSGRQFSNSRSEMNVSTLELGDSALYLCASSPTRQHGYTFGSGTRLTVV.

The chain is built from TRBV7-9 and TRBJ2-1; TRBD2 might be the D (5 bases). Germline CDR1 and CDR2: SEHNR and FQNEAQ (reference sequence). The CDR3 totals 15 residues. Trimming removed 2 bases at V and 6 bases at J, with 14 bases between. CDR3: CASSLTGLAPNEQFF. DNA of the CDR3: TGTGCCAGCAGCTTAACCGGTCTAGCCCCCAATGAGCAGTTCTTC.